This TCR beta chain was profiled in a study of cytomegalovirus exposure and HLA in healthy donors. It was with 60 Vbeta and 13 Jbeta primers that the PCR ran. Repertoires were generated with immunoSEQ multiplex PCR, while TCRdb's copy carries only in-frame clones and drops some. This sample yields approximately 81,000 clones, of which about four fifths are seen a single time; about 2.4% belongs to the top ten. This sequence originates from a woman in her forties or fifties in good health and CMV-seronegative. The material sequenced was PBMCs.

This CDR3 reads CASSLGGDQNTEAFF. The CDR3 DNA reads TGTGCCAGCAGCTTGGGGGGGGATCAGAACACTGAAGCTTTCTTT. V is TRBV5-4 and J is TRBJ1-1; the D gene is possibly TRBD1 (5 bases). The V gene lost 0 bases and the J gene lost 1 base, with 10 bases spanning the gap. Germline V CDR1 and CDR2: SGHNT, YYREEE (reference sequence). The CDR3 has 15 residues. The variable domain in full, completed from reference TRBV5-4 and TRBJ1-1, reads ETGVTQSPTHLIKTRGQQVTLRCSSQSGHNTVSWYQQALGQGPQFIFQYYREEENGRGNFPPRFSGLQFPNYSSELNVNALELDDSALYLCASSLGGDQNTEAFFGQGTRLTVV.